This T cell receptor (beta chain) was identified during a study of T cell repertoires in cytomegalovirus infection. TCRdb processed the reads anew with MiXCR; each CDR3 protein has one entry. This repertoire shows 700,000 to 850,000 distinct CDR3 sequences, about 33% found once; its top ten account for 9.5% to 15%. Points on this clonotype: Its antigen remains unidentified.

General study points: In two of eight donors, the top clonotype was HLA-C-restricted CMV-specific.

The CDR3 is 12 residues long. The V gene's germline CDR1 is MNHNY and CDR2 SVGAGI (reference sequence). The V gene lost 9 bases and the J gene lost 3 bases, with 12 bases spanning the gap. The V and J genes are TRBV6-6 and TRBJ2-7; D is unclear. This clonotype was sampled from a human donor in good health (CMV status not recorded). Some clones in this sample may be carry-over from other donors' samples. The sequences come from cultured CD8+ T cells from PBMCs, collected from culture after CMV antigen stimulation. This chain's CDR3 is CASGHRLYEQYV. The DNA of the CDR3 is TGTGCCAGTGGGCACAGACTCTACGAGCAGTACGTC.